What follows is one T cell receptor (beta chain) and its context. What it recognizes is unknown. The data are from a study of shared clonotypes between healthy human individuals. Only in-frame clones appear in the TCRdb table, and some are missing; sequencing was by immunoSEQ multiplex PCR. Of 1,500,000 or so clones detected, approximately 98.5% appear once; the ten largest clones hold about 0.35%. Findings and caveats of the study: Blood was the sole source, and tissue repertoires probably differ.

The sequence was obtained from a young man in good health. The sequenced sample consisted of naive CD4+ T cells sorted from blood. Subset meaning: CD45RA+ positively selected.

The chain's CDR3 is CASSEHGTPNGAFF. The DNA of the CDR3 is TGTGCCAGCAGTGAACATGGGACACCCAACGGGGCTTTCTTT. This rearrangement joins TRBV6-1 to TRBJ1-1; D may be TRBD1 (6 bases). The CDR3 length is 14 residues. V shed 2 bases and J shed 11 bases, with 18 bases lying between them. Germline V lookup: CDR1 MNHNS, CDR2 SASEGT.